Below, one T cell receptor (beta chain) is given with its context. What antigen it recognizes has not been identified. No quality values exist for individual bases; no much larger clone is one base distant. The library was obtained by the immunoSEQ multiplex PCR assay. The multiplex PCR relied on a mix of 60 forward primers for TCR Vbeta segments and 13 reverse primers for TCR Jbeta segments. Amplification of the CDR3 region of rearranged TCR beta genes was performed with a multiplex PCR assay on genomic DNA. On the Illumina HiSeq System, the amplified TCR beta libraries were sequenced as 87-base-pair reads. On the study's bioinformatics: A later analysis counted about 80 million unique TCR beta chains across the 640 or so repertoires, and 10 million to 12 million of these chains were shared by at least two donors. Raw reads were error-corrected and collapsed into unique sequences with a nearest-neighbor algorithm that merged closely related sequences to remove PCR and sequencing errors. V, D and J gene segments were assigned by aligning CDR3 sequences to IMGT reference sequences. For a sequence to be retained, a match of at least six nucleotides to both a V gene segment and a J gene segment was required. A rearrangement was called productive if the CDR3 had no stop codons and remained in frame with V and J, and every other rearrangement was called non-productive. Following IMGT convention, CDR3 was defined as the stretch from the second conserved V-encoded cysteine to the conserved J-encoded phenylalanine. In an earlier analysis of more than 550 of the donors, sequences lacking an unambiguous match to a single V gene segment were excluded. In an earlier analysis of 450 to 700 of the donors, V segments were called functional above 56.7% productive rearrangements and were called segregating when the between-donor standard deviation exceeded 5%. A statistical classification framework was built for diagnosing cytomegalovirus status from the catalog of TCR beta chain sequences. In a later analysis, V and J genes were assigned by comparing TCR nucleotide sequences against IMGT/GENE-DB human TR gene sequences. A later analysis assigned CDR3 sequences and most-parsimonious VDJ recombination scenarios with the TCRdist pipeline. In a later analysis, every TCR beta chain was defined by the combination of its CDR3 amino acid sequence and its V-gene family, and reads without a unique V-gene family were dropped. In a later analysis, a few hundred highly shared, low-generation-probability nucleotide sequences were removed to address suspected cross-contamination and a sequencing artifact. For each public chain, a later analysis derived a clonal expansion index from normalized ranks of inferred template counts within each repertoire. A later analysis computed generation probabilities with a VDJ recombination model fitted to out-of-frame rearrangements, and checked the results against IGoR. In a later analysis, hypergeometric tests were used to score TCR-TCR, TCR-HLA and TCR-CMV co-occurrence, with a repertoire-size bias correction applied to TCR pairs. A later analysis estimated false discovery rates by permuting HLA or CMV assignments 20 times. In a later analysis, co-occurring TCRs were grouped using DBSCAN, with TCRdist sequence similarity added in when clustering inside HLA-allele-positive subsets. For co-occurrence clustering, repertoires with fewer than 30,000 or more than 120,000 public chains were excluded, along with roughly 5 repertoires with anomalous nucleotide sharing. In TCRdb, the immuneACCESS table is reduced to in-frame sequences with V and J assigned. These tables do not hold every clone; where another copy was compared, an unresolved V gene accounts for under half, and the others remain unexplained. From that table come the V and J calls and clone size; the DNA was used to work out D and trimming. Within this sample are 150,000 to 200,000 clones, with about 80% of them counted one time only. 3.7% of the sample is held by the ten biggest clonotypes.

This specimen belongs to a study of cytomegalovirus exposure and HLA in healthy donors (dated by TCRdb to about 2017). About the investigation overall: In an earlier analysis of 550 to 750 of the donors, under 300 Gb of sequence data and 100 million or so unique TCR beta sequences from 180 million or so T cells were reported. The study aimed to test whether cataloging public T cell receptors could reveal signatures of past pathogen exposure. An early release covering roughly 580 HLA-typed donors comprised about 300 gigabases of sequencing data and roughly 86 million unique TCR sequences. A later analysis re-analyzed previously published TCR beta repertoires from 666 donors and added high-resolution HLA genotyping to study TCR occurrence patterns. Every discovery cohort repertoire had been produced on one sequencing platform. Across around 400 genotyped donors of the cohort, an average of roughly 230,000 unique TCR beta nucleotide sequences per donor were sequenced, and around 19% of those sequences were non-productive. Donor age, sex, ethnicity and CMV serostatus were compiled together with the repertoire data. Genome-wide SNP genotypes for about three fifths of the roughly 700 donors were used in a later genetic analysis, which treated that subset as a discovery cohort. HLA typing covered class I and class II loci at four-digit resolution. Rather than drawing on any new phenotypic data, the later analysis identified candidate immune exposures from TCR beta sequences and the way those sequences occurred across donors. The number of donors typed differed by locus, with roughly 620-630 for A, B, C, DRB1 and DQB1, more than 500 for DQA1, under 610 for DPA1, and under 490 for DPB1. Using immunosequencing, the study profiled T cell repertoires from fewer than 700 subjects and related those repertoires to cytomegalovirus serostatus. Four to six DR-DQ haplotypes were handled as single units for association and clustering because linkage in the cohort was strong. To predict cytomegalovirus infection status, the study combined high-throughput TCR immunosequencing, statistical association of individual TCRs with disease status, and machine learning. Besides the first cohort of about 730 subjects, a separate validation cohort made up of over a hundred different subjects was used. The genetic ancestry cluster associated with self-reported Caucasian donors included over 80% of the 398 genotyped donors. In an earlier analysis of roughly 600 of the donors, high-throughput TCR beta sequencing was used to judge whether each TCR beta V gene segment behaved as functional or pseudogenic.

The cohort was made up of roughly 670 healthy bone marrow donors. All cohort members were sampled while nominally healthy, although unrecorded immune exposures were likely present. The donor tested CMV seropositive, placing the donor among the roughly 300 seropositive members of the cohort. Every donor gave a peripheral blood sample, and the peripheral blood mononuclear cells from that sample were used for TCR beta sequencing. The Qiagen DNeasy Blood Extraction Kit was used to extract genomic DNA from the blood cell samples. Overall study results and their limits: Only TCR beta chains were sequenced in this cohort, and the absence of alpha or paired-chain data limited detectable features. Because counts were too low, roughly 17 rarely observed V segments, including chromosome 9 orphons, were left out of the earlier analysis of approximately 500 of the donors. A later genetic analysis associated a missense DCLRE1C variant with V-gene and J-gene trimming of TCR beta chains, and an independent cohort replicated the association. The 87-base-pair reads could not distinguish some IMGT-functional V segments, including TRBV6-2 and TRBV6-3, so those segments were excluded. The classifier was reported to diagnose cytomegalovirus status with high specificity and sensitivity in both the original and validation cohorts. The study listed around 160 TCR beta chains as associated with cytomegalovirus. In a later analysis, several top co-occurrence clusters were reported to appear linked to parvovirus B19, influenza, CMV and Epstein-Barr virus. In a later analysis, TCR association rates were found to vary across HLA loci, with the most associated TCRs seen for DRB1 alleles and the fewest for HLA-C alleles. A further reported finding was that TCR beta sequences accurately predicted the HLA-A and HLA-B alleles for most subjects in the first cohort. A later analysis associated 15,000 or so TCR beta sequences with specific HLA alleles at a false discovery rate of 0.05. A later analysis found that HLA-associated TCR beta chains were more clonally expanded and had lower generation probabilities than equally common non-associated chains. Three of the identified cytomegalovirus-associated TCR beta chains were confirmed in vitro to be specific for cytomegalovirus antigens. Assigning TCR associations to individual alleles was difficult when HLA alleles, especially DR and DQ, strongly co-occurred. A later genetic analysis reported fewer N-insertions in productive TCRs among donors in an Asian-associated ancestry cluster than the roughly 640-donor mean. Because HLA typing was unavailable for some donors at each locus, only the typed subset was used in association tests. An earlier analysis of around 540 of the donors showed that most TCR beta V segments appeared in productive rearrangements either about 87% or about 30% of the time, which broadly matched IMGT annotations. In a later analysis, most CMV-associated TCR beta chains were found to appear HLA-restricted, with HLA associations seemingly driven largely by CMV exposure. Sequencing depth was assumed to be roughly uniform across donors in the presence/absence analyses, though that assumption may not hold. A cluster of highly shared sequence variants was judged likely to represent a technical artifact of the sequencing pipeline. Correlated functional status among segregating V segments might be attributable to linkage disequilibrium, but an unknown experimental factor could not be ruled out. It was suggested by the authors that the approach could potentially be generalized to other disease states and immunological phenotypes. CMV serostatus was the only immune exposure information available for the cohort. Most TCR sequences were seen in very few donors, while some public TCRs were found in many individuals.

Taken from cysteine to phenylalanine, the CDR3 has 11 residues. The retained sequence is limited to the CDR3, 33 bases, with the frame set at the first base. As encoded in the germline V gene (reference sequence), CDR1 is DFQATT while CDR2 is SNEGSKA. V loses 0 bases, J loses 7 bases, and the germline ends lie 6 bases apart. Recombination connected TRBV20-1 to TRBJ1-2, and perhaps TRBD1 as D gene, on 5 matching bases. This sequence was found in a woman aged 60-75 years in good health and CMV-seropositive. The specimen sequenced was PBMCs. CDR3 protein: CSARDRGGYTF. The DNA is as follows: TGCAGTGCTAGAGATAGGGGTGGCTACACCTTC.